Sequencing of this TCR beta chain was carried out in a study of neurological immune-mediated disorders. Via MiXCR, TCRdb re-called the 5' RACE reads, giving one row per CDR3 protein. This sample has roughly 53,000 distinct CDR3 sequences, with 8% to 9% found just once. Trimming cost V 5 bases and J 8 bases, with 18 bases left between them. The germline gives CDR1 SGHTA, CDR2 FQGNSA. The CDR3 is made up of 14 amino acids. As to time point: longitudinal time-point 3. This clonotype was detected many times. The receptor was derived from a woman aged 40 to 50 in good health. The chain is built from TRBV7-2 and TRBJ1-2; maybe TRBD1 (5 bases). Source material: PBMCs. CDR3 sequence (DNA): TGTGCCAGCAGCGCAATAGGGCTAGGGGTCGGCTACACCTTC. Residues: CASSAIGLGVGYTF.